The clone carrying this TCR beta chain was observed a single time. The data were taken from a study of blood T cell repertoires in COVID-19. Membership in each cohort depended on participant-reported clinical history. Recovered Cohort 3 donors showed two negative PCRs, clearance, or symptom resolution. TCRdb keeps only in-frame clones here, not all; method: immunoSEQ multiplex PCR. The table lists over 250,000 clones, 88% of them singletons, with 1% in the top ten. The CDR3 length is 8 residues. Trimming shortened V by 6 bases and J by 15 bases, and 6 bases separated the two germline ends. Germline V gives CDR1 SNHLY, CDR2 FYNNEI.

The chain carries TRBV2 and TRBJ2-1, with a weak D call TRBD2 (6 bases). The TCR comes from a woman in her 30s who had recovered from COVID-19. The sample comprised PBMCs or T cells enriched from blood (not recorded which). CDR3 region: CASRGGFF. CDR3 in DNA: TGTGCCAGCAGGGGGGGGTTCTTC.